This T cell receptor beta chain comes out of a study of blood T cell repertoires in COVID-19. Overall study context: PBMCs, B-cell-depleted T cells, or T cells provided the cDNA or gDNA that made up the material.

The V end lost 7 bases, the J end lost 1 base, and 12 bases lay between the germline ends. The CDR3 consists of 14 residues. From germline, CDR1 is LNHDA and CDR2 SQIVND (reference sequence). This clone was counted between two and nine times. TCRdb's copy holds only in-frame clones and misses some; the assay was immunoSEQ multiplex PCR. The data contain fewer than 250,000 clones, 81% of them singletons. The chain employs TRBV19 and TRBJ2-3, with a tentative D call TRBD2 (5 bases). Sequencing used PBMCs or T cells enriched from blood (not recorded which). The receptor's source is a woman between 45 and 65 years old with acute COVID-19. CDR3 bases: TGTGCCAGTATCCCAAGAGGGCGCACAGATACGCAGTATTTT. Translating it yields CASIPRGRTDTQYF.